Sequencing of this T cell receptor (beta chain) was carried out in a study of shared clonotypes between healthy human individuals. Assay used: immunoSEQ multiplex PCR; TCRdb lists only in-frame clones, some missing. The table includes around 700,000 clones, more than 70% detected once. The V gene lost 2 bases and the J gene lost 7 bases, with 11 bases spanning the gap. The CDR3 has 13 residues. Germline assignment: CDR1 MNHNY and CDR2 SVGAGI (reference sequence). Sequencing used memory CD4+ T cells sorted from blood. The subset denotes: CD45RA-negative fraction. The rearrangement uses TRBV6-6 and TRBJ1-2; D is ambiguous. The TCR originated in a woman in her 30s in good health. This chain's CDR3 is CASSYHGVGGYTF. The CDR3 nucleotides are TGTGCCAGCAGTTACCACGGGGTTGGTGGCTACACCTTC.